Reported below is one T cell receptor (beta chain). Germline V gives CDR1 MDHEN, CDR2 SYDVKM. Trimming cost V 5 bases and J 4 bases, with 9 bases left between them. The CDR3 is made up of 13 amino acids. The protocol was immunoSEQ multiplex PCR, while the TCRdb copy is restricted to in-frame clones and leaves out a portion. The sample yields about 50,000 clones, roughly 80% seen once. This sample was taken from a study of OX40 agonist ivuxolimab in advanced cancers. The chain couples TRBV28 to TRBJ2-1; no definite D call. The sequence came from an adult with an advanced solid tumor such as melanoma, head and neck, liver or kidney cancer. Material: CD4+ or CD8+ T cells sorted from blood, obtained in a trial of the OX40 agonist ivuxolimab. The DNA for the CDR3 is TGTGCCAGCAGTCTGACCTGGTACAATGAGCAGTTCTTC. Protein sequence: CASSLTWYNEQFF.